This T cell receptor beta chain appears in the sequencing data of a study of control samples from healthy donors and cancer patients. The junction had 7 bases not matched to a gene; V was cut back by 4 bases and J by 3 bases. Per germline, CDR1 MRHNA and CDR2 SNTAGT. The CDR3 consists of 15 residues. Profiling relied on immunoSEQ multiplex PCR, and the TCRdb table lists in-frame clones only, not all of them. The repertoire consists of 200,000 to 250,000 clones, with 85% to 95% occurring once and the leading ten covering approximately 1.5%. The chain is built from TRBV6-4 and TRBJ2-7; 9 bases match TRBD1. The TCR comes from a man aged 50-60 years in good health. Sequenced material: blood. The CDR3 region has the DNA TGTGCCAGCAGTGTCATTCCGGGACAGGGCTACGAGCAGTACTTC. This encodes CASSVIPGQGYEQYF.